This T cell receptor (beta chain) was documented in a study of cytomegalovirus exposure and HLA in healthy donors. Whole-study findings and limits: Among the CMV-associated chains, a few were confirmed in vitro as specific for CMV antigens. Analyses of presence and absence presupposed an approximately uniform sequencing depth across donors.

PCR involved 60 Vbeta and 13 Jbeta primers. Sequenced by immunoSEQ multiplex PCR; TCRdb stores in-frame clones only, minus some. Counted here are about 130,000 clones, roughly 9.6% occurring once; the ten biggest clones make up 5.5% to 8%. Remarks on this clone: As yet, its antigen is unknown.

The germline V and J ends were trimmed by 8 bases and 0 bases, with 13 bases remaining between them. Looked up from germline, CDR1 is MNHNY and CDR2 is SVGAGI (reference sequence). This CDR3 contains 15 residues. This chain links TRBV6-6 with TRBJ1-4; possible D gene TRBD1, 5 bases. The clonotype comes from a woman in her thirties or forties in good health and CMV-seropositive. Sample: PBMCs. The CDR3 here is CASQTAGATNEKLFF. Written as DNA, the CDR3 is TGTGCCAGCCAGACAGCGGGGGCAACTAATGAAAAACTGTTTTTT.